This section outlines one T cell receptor (beta chain) sequence together with its context. Other DNA sequences in this sample translate to the same CDR3. This record belongs to a study of blood T cell repertoires in COVID-19. Study background: COVID-19 samples, acute and convalescent, were from the United States, Italy and Spain.

The CDR3 totals 14 residues. Trimming removed 2 bases from V and 3 bases from J, with 9 bases in between. Per the germline V gene, CDR1 is SGHNT and CDR2 is YYREEE (reference sequence). Assay: immunoSEQ multiplex PCR; the TCRdb copy retains only in-frame clones and omits some. The data contain around 92,000 clones, 74% of them seen just once; the ten biggest clones take up 3% to 4%. This sequence was found in a man between 65 and 80 years old with COVID-19, enrolled during active disease. The sample consisted of peripheral blood. The chain recombines TRBV5-4 with TRBJ1-5; no clear D. This chain's CDR3 is CASSFGGNNQPQHF. The CDR3 DNA is TGTGCCAGCAGCTTCGGCGGAAACAATCAGCCCCAGCATTTT.